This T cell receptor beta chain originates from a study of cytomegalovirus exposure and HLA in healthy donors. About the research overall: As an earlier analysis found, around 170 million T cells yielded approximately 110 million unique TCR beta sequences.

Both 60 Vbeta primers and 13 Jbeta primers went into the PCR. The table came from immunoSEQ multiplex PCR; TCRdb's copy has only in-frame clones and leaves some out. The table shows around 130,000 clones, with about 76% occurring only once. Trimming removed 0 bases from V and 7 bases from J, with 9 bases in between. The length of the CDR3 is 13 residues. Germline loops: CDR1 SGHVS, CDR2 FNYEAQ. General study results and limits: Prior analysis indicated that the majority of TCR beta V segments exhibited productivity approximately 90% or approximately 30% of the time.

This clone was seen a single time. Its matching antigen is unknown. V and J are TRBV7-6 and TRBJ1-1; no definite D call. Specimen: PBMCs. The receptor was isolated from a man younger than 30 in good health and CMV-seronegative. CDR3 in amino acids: CASSLAEGYEAFF. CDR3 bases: TGTGCCAGCAGCTTAGCGGAGGGATATGAAGCTTTCTTT.